The T cell receptor beta chain under discussion was sequenced for a study of T cells generated in artificial thymic organoids. Study findings and constraints: TCR diversity of organoid-derived CD8 single positive cells matched thymic and naive blood cells.

Organoids aggregated human HSPCs with DLL1-transduced murine MS5 stromal cells. Organoids were seeded with FACS-purified CD34+CD3- stem and progenitor cells depleted of residual T cells. B27, FLT3L, IL-7 and ascorbic acid supplemented the serum-free organoid medium. The CDR3 runs 13 residues. Germline loops: CDR1 MNHEY, CDR2 SVGEGT. The V and J ends lost 4 bases and 4 bases respectively, with 11 bases between them. Regarding this clonotype: Its cognate antigen is unknown.

TCRalpha and TCRbeta libraries were amplified separately by semi-nested PCR with TRAC or TRBC reverse primers. TCRdb called the 5' RACE reads again in MiXCR, with one record for every CDR3 protein. The sample has over 6,000 distinct CDR3 sequences, 24% seen once. The V call is TRBV6-2 or TRBV6-3, the J call TRBJ2-7; weak D call: TRBD1 (5 bases). The clonotype originates from a human donor who gave cord blood stem cells for thymic organoid culture, a cardiac surgery patient who gave postnatal thymus, or a blood donor (not recorded which). Sequenced sample: naive CD8+ T cells grown in artificial thymic organoids from cord blood stem and progenitor cells. Stated subset: CD3+TCRalphabeta+CD8SP T cells; for blood, CD45RO-CCR7+ naive CD8+ T cells. As DNA, the CDR3 is TGTGCCAGCAGTTCCACAGGAAGGTACGAGCAGTACTTC. Amino acids: CASSSTGRYEQYF.